This T cell receptor beta chain derives from a study of T cell responses to AZD1222 COVID-19 vaccine. For this clone: What it recognizes is unknown.

Generated by immunoSEQ multiplex PCR, the TCRdb table keeps only in-frame clones and is missing some. The repertoire has tens of thousands of clones, about 89% of them found once; the top ten carry just under 2%. V lost 0 bases to trimming and J lost 8 bases, with 13 bases between them. CDR1 is LGHDT and CDR2 is YNNKEL in the germline V gene (reference sequence). This CDR3 contains 15 residues. General study results and limits: Clonal diversity was possibly underestimated, and white British individuals and females predominated among donors.

The rearrangement joins TRBV3-1 (or the pseudogene TRBV3-2) to TRBJ1-4, with D perhaps matching TRBD1 (6 bases). The specimen was peripheral blood, collected on day 0 of AZD1222 vaccination. This clonotype was sampled from an adult in good health. The CDR3 region has the DNA TGTGCCAGCAGCCAAGATCCGGGGCAGGGGGAAAAACTGTTTTTT. Translated, it gives CASSQDPGQGEKLFF.